The clone carrying this TCR beta chain was counted only a few times. Original processing methods: From reference gene primer amplification, estimates of nucleated cell counts were derived. Data came from immunoSEQ multiplex PCR; TCRdb stores just in-frame clones and leaves some out. V, J and clone size were drawn from that table, and D and trimming were deduced from the DNA. Of fewer than 250,000 clones listed, around four fifths are singletons. This record comes from a study of blood T cell repertoires in COVID-19. Study summary: The United States, Italy and Spain supplied acute and convalescent COVID-19 samples. From T cells, B-cell-depleted T cells, or PBMCs came the material, which was cDNA or gDNA.

V lost 4 bases to trimming and J lost 3 bases, with 15 bases between them. The CDR3 is made up of 14 amino acids. The germline CDR1 and CDR2 sequences are SQVTM and ANQGSEA. The material sequenced was peripheral blood. The receptor was derived from a woman in her 70s with active or convalescent COVID-19. The genes are TRBV29-1 and TRBJ2-5, with a possible D match to TRBD2 (6 bases). The DNA for the CDR3 is TGCAGCGTTGGAACTCCGGGGGTAGAAGAGACCCAGTACTTC. Protein: CSVGTPGVEETQYF.